This TCR beta chain derives from a study of Ad26.COV2.S vaccination and SARS-CoV-2 variants. Study-wide background: It was the COV1001 Ad26.COV2.S trial arm that included the donor. Whole-study findings and limits: Greater spike-specific TCR breadth was seen in vaccine recipients than in placebo recipients. Substantial breadth was reported for post-vaccination spike-specific CD8+ and CD4+ T cells.

About this clone: Its target is unknown.

Germline V gene sequence: CDR1 LGHDT, CDR2 YNNKEL (reference sequence). CDR3 size: 14 residues. V was clipped by 8 bases and J by 3 bases, with 15 bases between them. Treatment denoted: some 19 received Ad26.COV2.S at low or high dose, single or two shots; several received placebo; per-sample allocation not given. Samples analyzed were those drawn on day 63 after the first vaccine or placebo injection. In Boston, an adult donor aged 18-55 years took part. Assay used: immunoSEQ multiplex PCR; TCRdb lists only in-frame clones, some missing. The top ten clones hold about 2.4% of a sample with hundreds of thousands of clones, 85% to 90% of them seen once.

The specimen was peripheral blood, collected in a trial of Ad26.COV2.S vaccine versus placebo. The V and J genes are TRBV3-1 (or the pseudogene TRBV3-2) and TRBJ2-3, with D possibly TRBD2 on 5 matching bases. The sequence came from a person between 18 and 65 years old who received the Ad26.COV2.S COVID-19 vaccine or a placebo. The CDR3 spells CASARVGGTDTQYF. The CDR3 bases are TGTGCCAGCGCGAGGGTGGGCGGTACAGATACGCAGTATTTT.